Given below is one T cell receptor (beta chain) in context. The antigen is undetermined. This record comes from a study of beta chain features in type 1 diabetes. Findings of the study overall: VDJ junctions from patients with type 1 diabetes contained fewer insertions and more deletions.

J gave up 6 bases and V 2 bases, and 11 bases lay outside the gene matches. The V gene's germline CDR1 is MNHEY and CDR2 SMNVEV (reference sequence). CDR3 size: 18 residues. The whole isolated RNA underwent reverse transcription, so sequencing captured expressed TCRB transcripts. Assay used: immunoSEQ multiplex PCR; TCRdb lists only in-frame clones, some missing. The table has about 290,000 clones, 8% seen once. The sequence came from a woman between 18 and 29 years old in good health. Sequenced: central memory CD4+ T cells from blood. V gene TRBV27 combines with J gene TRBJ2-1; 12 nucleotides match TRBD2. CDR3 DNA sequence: TGTGCCAGCAGTTTAAAGCCAAGGACTAGCGGGATCCGCAATGAGCAGTTCTTC. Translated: CASSLKPRTSGIRNEQFF.